This T cell receptor (beta chain) is drawn from a study of T cell responses to AZD1222 COVID-19 vaccine. Of note for this clone: Antigen specificity is unknown.

Germline CDR1 reads MNHNS; CDR2 reads SASEGT. V dropped 3 bases and J dropped 7 bases, with 12 bases sitting between them. This CDR3 contains 14 residues. Overall study findings and caveats: Only a handful of people who got AZD1222 tested seropositive at baseline.

TCRdb's copy holds only in-frame clones and misses some; the assay was immunoSEQ multiplex PCR. Among 75,000 to 100,000 clones listed, around 90% were seen once. The chain has TRBV6-1 and TRBJ1-4, with TRBD1 as a possible D gene (5 bases). Sequencing used peripheral blood, obtained on day 0 of AZD1222 vaccination. The TCR comes from an adult in good health. The CDR3 here is CASSDRGDGEKLFF. The CDR3 coding sequence is TGTGCCAGCAGTGATCGGGGGGACGGTGAAAAACTGTTTTTT.